Presented here are 8 T cell receptor beta chains from one specimen sequenced in a study of preoperative IRX-2 immunotherapy in early breast cancer. Treatment described: preoperative locoregional IRX-2 cytokine immunotherapy. Repertoires were generated with immunoSEQ multiplex PCR, while TCRdb's copy carries only in-frame clones and drops some. The sample records fewer than 70,000 clones, approximately 94% being singletons. Sample collection was performed from a patient treated with IRX-2 immunotherapy. Receptors were obtained from a human donor with breast cancer.

The table lists this clone with a count of one. This chain uses TRBV9 with TRBJ1-2, with 7 bases aligning to TRBD1. The CDR3 is made up of 12 amino acids. V trimming: 3 bases; J trimming: 11 bases; junction bases outside the gene matches: 7. CDR1 and CDR2 (germline): SGDLS, YYNGEE. The CDR3, as DNA: TGTGCCAGCAGCGGGGGACAGTTACCTTACACCTTC. Encoded protein: CASSGGQLPYTF.

The DNA for the CDR3 is TGTGCCAGCTCACCTAATCCGTTGACTGAAGCTTTCTTT. Residues: CASSPNPLTEAFF. J is TRBJ1-1 and V is TRBV18; D is unresolved. The CDR3 is 13 amino acids. Germline V CDR1 and CDR2: KGHSH, LQKENI. V dropped 3 bases and J dropped 5 bases, with 10 bases sitting between them.

The V call is TRBV7-6, the J call TRBJ2-4; D gene uncertain. V lost 1 base, J lost 7 bases, and 8 bases lay in between. The germline V gene has CDR1 SGHVS and CDR2 FNYEAQ. The CDR3 sequence is 13 residues long. The CDR3 sequence: CASSLGRANIQYF. The CDR3 DNA reads TGTGCCAGCAGCTTAGGACGGGCGAACATTCAGTACTTC.

A few counts support this clone. The CDR3 nucleotides are TGTGCCAGCAGTGAATCAACCGGGTACACCGGGGAGCTGTTTTTT. This sequence encodes CASSESTGYTGELFF. The gene calls are TRBV2 and TRBJ2-2, with D hard to call. The CDR3 runs to 15 residues. V was pared by 2 bases and J by 3 bases, with 10 bases between. From germline, CDR1 is SNHLY and CDR2 FYNNEI.

In this sample, this clone turned up once. The CDR3 DNA reads TGTGCCAGCAGCTTACAGGCCCTCACTGAAGCTTTCTTT. Translated: CASSLQALTEAFF. The rearrangement links TRBV5-8 to TRBJ1-1; weak D call: TRBD1 (5 bases). The CDR3 covers 13 residues. The V gene's germline CDR1 is SGHTS and CDR2 YDEGEE. Trimming left V 2 bases short and J 4 bases short, with 9 bases between.

DNA of the CDR3: TGTGCCAGCAGCGTTTCGCCAGGGGGGTTAAACACCATATATTTT. Residues: CASSVSPGGLNTIYF. The chain carries TRBV9 and TRBJ1-3, with 7 bases that match TRBD1. Germline trimming cut 2 bases from V and 6 bases from J; bases unmatched to any gene: 8. The CDR3 sequence is 15 residues long. The germline CDR1 and CDR2 sequences are SGDLS and YYNGEE. Using reference TRBV9 and TRBJ1-3 for the parts outside the CDR3, the full variable domain is DSGVTQTPKHLITATGQRVTLRCSPRSGDLSVYWYQQSLDQGLQFLIQYYNGEERAKGNILERFSAQQFPDLHSELNLSSLELGDSALYFCASSVSPGGLNTIYFGEGSWLTVV.

The chain couples TRBV11-2 to TRBJ2-1; TRBD1 aligns across 8 bases. CDR1 is SGHAT, CDR2 FQNNGV, per germline. V dropped 0 bases and J dropped 10; count of bases not matched to a gene: 8. This CDR3 is built from 15 residues. CDR3 amino acids: CASSLDIARDREQFF. The CDR3 nucleotides are TGTGCCAGCAGCTTAGATATTGCACGGGACAGGGAGCAGTTCTTC. Variable domain in full (rest from reference TRBV11-2 and TRBJ2-1): EAGVAQSPRYKIIEKRQSVAFWCNPISGHATLYWYQQILGQGPKLLIQFQNNGVVDDSQLPKDRFSAERLKGVDSTLKIQPAKLEDSAVYLCASSLDIARDREQFFGPGTRLTVL.

J is TRBJ2-1 and V is TRBV7-2; D is perhaps TRBD1 (5 bases). The germline V gene encodes CDR1 SGHTA and CDR2 FQGNSA. Trimming cost V 1 base and J 7 bases, with 11 bases left between them. This CDR3 has 14 residues. CDR3 coding DNA: TGTGCCAGCAGCTTAGTTAGGGGTGGTAATGAGCAGTTCTTC. This translates into CASSLVRGGNEQFF.